The 28 T cell receptor beta chains listed next were all sequenced from one sample in a study of T cell changes during pregnancy in multiple sclerosis. Sequencing used immunoSEQ multiplex PCR; TCRdb keeps in-frame clones, though not all of them. The sample contains around 80,000 clones, about 95% of which appear only once. Sequenced here: peripheral blood, sampled in the second trimester of pregnancy. Receptors originate from a female donor with multiple sclerosis, enrolled in a pregnancy study.

The chain has TRBV30 and TRBJ2-1; D gene ambiguous. The length of the CDR3 is 14 residues. Germline lookup yields CDR1 GTSNPN and CDR2 SVGIG (reference sequence). Trimming shortened V by 0 bases and J by 2 bases, and 8 bases separated the two germline ends. The DNA of the CDR3 is TGTGCCTGGAGTGTAACGGGTACCTACAATGAGCAGTTCTTC. This gives the protein CAWSVTGTYNEQFF.

The rearrangement joins TRBV27 to TRBJ1-1, with D uncertain. The germline gives CDR1 MNHEY, CDR2 SMNVEV (reference sequence). Trimming shortened V by 4 bases and J by 8 bases, and 8 bases separated the two germline ends. This CDR3 is 11 amino acids long. Here the CDR3 DNA reads TGTGCCAGCAGTTCACGAGGCGAAGCTTTCTTT. It is translated as CASSSRGEAFF.

V is TRBV7-8 and J is TRBJ2-1; TRBD2 matches 13 bases. Per germline, CDR1 SGHVS and CDR2 FQNEAQ. V dropped 5 bases and J dropped 7; count of bases not matched to a gene: 8. This CDR3 has 16 residues. CDR3 region: CASSRGGLAGPNEQFF. The CDR3 coding sequence is TGTGCCAGCAGCCGGGGGGGACTAGCGGGACCAAATGAGCAGTTCTTC.

The chain carries TRBV9 and TRBJ2-3; 7 bases are shared with TRBD2. The V gene's germline CDR1 is SGDLS and CDR2 YYNGEE. V lost 0 bases and J lost 1; bases outside the gene matches: 5. This CDR3 region has 16 residues. The CDR3 nucleotides are TGTGCCAGCAGCGTAGTCACGGGAGGCCGCACAGATACGCAGTATTTT. Translated: CASSVVTGGRTDTQYF.

The chain recombines TRBV18 with TRBJ1-4; 8 bases align to TRBD1. The CDR3 totals 13 residues. Germline loops: CDR1 KGHSH, CDR2 LQKENI. With 8 bases clipped from V and 8 bases from J, the junction kept 7 bases outside the gene matches. Here the CDR3 reads CASAGGSREKLFF. The CDR3 bases are TGTGCCAGCGCAGGGGGCTCGAGAGAAAAACTGTTTTTT.

The chain has TRBV4-2 and TRBJ2-7; weak D call: TRBD2 (7 bases). V shed 0 bases and J shed 7 bases, with 16 bases lying between them. Per germline, CDR1 LGHNA and CDR2 YNFKEQ. The CDR3 totals 15 residues. In nucleotides, the CDR3 is TGTGCCAGCAGCCAAGAGGGGGGAGGGGGGTCGGAGCAGTACTTC. Residues: CASSQEGGGGSEQYF.

The rearrangement joins TRBV27 to TRBJ2-7, with D tentatively TRBD1 (6 bases). The CDR3 is made up of 13 amino acids. V was cut by 2 bases and J by 1 base, with 6 bases left in between. CDR1 is MNHEY and CDR2 is SMNVEV in the germline V gene (reference sequence). CDR3 coding DNA: TGTGCCAGCAGTTTAACAGGGTCCTACGAGCAGTACTTC. Translating gives CASSLTGSYEQYF.

This clone was counted once. This chain uses TRBV5-1 with TRBJ1-3, with TRBD1 matching over 10 bases. Germline assignment: CDR1 SGHRS and CDR2 YFSETQ. After removal of 3 bases from V and 7 bases from J, the junction contained 19 bases not matched to a gene. CDR3 length: 19 residues. DNA for the CDR3: TGCGCCAGCAGCTGGGACAGGGGTCCTTCCCAGGCTGCCCCCAACACCATATATTTT. Translated, it gives CASSWDRGPSQAAPNTIYF.

The genes are TRBV4-1 and TRBJ2-1; no reliable D call. CDR1 is MGHRA and CDR2 is YSYEKL in the germline V gene. V was clipped by 0 bases and J by 7 bases, with 7 bases between them. CDR3 size: 13 residues. The CDR3 nucleotides read TGCGCCAGCAGCCAAGACCTAGGTAATGAGCAGTTCTTC. As protein: CASSQDLGNEQFF.

In nucleotides, the CDR3 is TGTGCCACCAGCAGATTTTCCGGGACAGCTAACTATGGCTACACCTTC. This sequence encodes CATSRFSGTANYGYTF. This sequence joins TRBV15 and TRBJ1-2; the match to TRBD1 covers 7 bases. V was pared by 2 bases and J by 0 bases, with 6 bases of the junction left unmatched. Per germline, CDR1 LNHNV and CDR2 YYDKDF (reference sequence). The CDR3 is made up of 16 amino acids.

The V gene is TRBV5-6, the J gene TRBJ2-3; possible D gene TRBD2, 5 bases. The CDR3 runs 15 residues. The germline V gene encodes CDR1 SGHDT and CDR2 YYEEEE. Trimming stripped 0 bases from V and 4 bases from J, with 12 bases between. The DNA for the CDR3 is TGTGCCAGCAGCTTGGATAGGCTGAGGGCAGATACGCAGTATTTT. This encodes CASSLDRLRADTQYF.

DNA for the CDR3: TGTGCCAGCAGTAACAGGGGGAGCAATCAGCCCCAGCATTTT. This translates into CASSNRGSNQPQHF. The chain uses TRBV6-5 and TRBJ1-5; 8 bases agree with TRBD1. The germline V gene encodes CDR1 MNHEY and CDR2 SVGAGI. This CDR3 comprises 14 residues. The junction had 1 base not matched to a gene; V was cut back by 5 bases and J by 1 base.

This sequence joins TRBV30 and TRBJ2-7; a weak D match, TRBD2 (6 bases). Germline V lookup: CDR1 GTSNPN, CDR2 SVGIG (reference sequence). V gave up 2 bases and J gave up 3 bases, with 8 bases separating them. The CDR3 runs to 12 residues. The CDR3, as DNA: TGTGCCTGGAGTCGGGGAGGCTACGAGCAGTACTTC. It yields the protein CAWSRGGYEQYF.

This clone was seen only once. The chain employs TRBV5-1 and TRBJ2-3; the match to TRBD2 covers 10 bases. The germline V gene encodes CDR1 SGHRS and CDR2 YFSETQ. V was pared by 3 bases and J by 0 bases, with 7 bases of the junction left unmatched. CDR3 size: 17 residues. The CDR3 DNA is TGCGCCAGCAGCTCCAGGACTAGCGGAGCTAGCACAGATACGCAGTATTTT. Its protein product is CASSSRTSGASTDTQYF.

The V and J genes are TRBV6-5 and TRBJ2-3, with a tentative D call TRBD2 (6 bases). Germline V lookup: CDR1 MNHEY, CDR2 SVGAGI. The CDR3 totals 15 residues. Trimming stripped 4 bases from V and 3 bases from J, with 14 bases between. The CDR3 nucleotides read TGTGCCAGCAGTTTCTCGCGGGGCTTGACAGATACGCAGTATTTT. Translated: CASSFSRGLTDTQYF.

The V gene is TRBV23-1, the J gene TRBJ1-2, with a weak D call TRBD1 (6 bases). TRBV23-1 is annotated as an ORF whose role is uncertain. The CDR3 is made up of 16 amino acids. Trimming left V 1 base short and J 2 bases short, with 14 bases between. CDR3 sequence: CASSQWGLTGNYGYTF. In DNA form, the CDR3 reads TGCGCCAGCAGTCAATGGGGCCTGACAGGCAACTATGGCTACACCTTC.

J is TRBJ2-1 and V is TRBV27; 9 nucleotides align to TRBD2. Germline trimming cut 5 bases from V and 5 bases from J; bases unmatched to any gene: 13. This CDR3 is built from 17 residues. Germline lookup yields CDR1 MNHEY and CDR2 SMNVEV (reference sequence). The chain's CDR3 is CASSTQRVAGDNNEQFF. CDR3 sequence (DNA): TGTGCCAGCAGTACCCAGCGGGTAGCGGGAGATAACAATGAGCAGTTCTTC.

This chain links TRBV27 with TRBJ1-4; D gene unclear. The CDR3 has 16 amino acids. Trimming pared 3 bases from V and 0 bases from J, leaving 11 bases between. Germline V gene lookup returns CDR1 MNHEY and CDR2 SMNVEV (reference sequence). The CDR3 sequence: CASSFTNFATNEKLFF. The CDR3 region has the DNA TGTGCCAGCAGTTTTACGAACTTTGCAACTAATGAAAAACTGTTTTTT.

The CDR3 DNA is TGTGCCAGCAGTGAATCCAGGGTCCACGAGCAGTACTTC. Amino acid sequence: CASSESRVHEQYF. This sequence joins TRBV25-1 and TRBJ2-7, with D maybe TRBD1 (5 bases). CDR1 and CDR2 (germline): MGHDK, SYGVNS. This CDR3 region has 13 residues. V was cut by 1 base and J by 5 bases, with 9 bases left in between.

The chain employs TRBV7-3 and TRBJ2-3; 8 nucleotides match TRBD2. V shed 5 bases, J shed 1 base, and the junction held 14 bases outside the gene matches. This CDR3 contains 18 residues. CDR1 and CDR2 from the germline V gene are SGHTA and FQGTGA. CDR3 sequence (DNA): TGTGCCAGCAGCGAAGCCGCCTCTGCGGGAGGCCGCACAGATACGCAGTATTTT. Its protein is CASSEAASAGGRTDTQYF.

This clone is a singleton in its sample. The rearrangement uses TRBV9 and TRBJ2-1; 14 bases map to TRBD2. Germline V gene data show CDR1 as SGDLS and CDR2 as YYNGEE. The trim removed 2 bases at V and 6 bases at J, leaving 1 base unmatched. This CDR3 has 15 residues. The CDR3 spells CASSVTSGRGNEQFF. In DNA, the CDR3 is TGTGCCAGCAGCGTGACTAGCGGGAGGGGCAATGAGCAGTTCTTC.

This rearrangement joins TRBV5-6 to TRBJ2-7; D not resolved. The CDR3 covers 12 residues. Trimming took off 5 bases at V and 3 bases at J, with 9 bases between the two ends. Germline V CDR1 and CDR2: SGHDT, YYEEEE. CDR3 sequence: CASSEQLYEQYF. DNA for the CDR3: TGTGCCAGCAGTGAACAGCTCTACGAGCAGTACTTC.

This sequence joins TRBV19 and TRBJ1-4, with TRBD1 identical over 12 bases. CDR1 LNHDA and CDR2 SQIVND come from the germline V gene (reference sequence). The CDR3 is 15 amino acids. The junction had 4 bases not matched to a gene; V was cut back by 3 bases and J by 8 bases. The CDR3: CASSIGTGGEEKLFF. The CDR3 DNA sequence: TGTGCCAGTAGTATTGGGACAGGGGGCGAGGAAAAACTGTTTTTT.

This chain connects TRBV6-6 to TRBJ2-1, with TRBD2 identical over 8 bases. Germline V CDR1 and CDR2: MNHNY, SVGAGI (reference sequence). The CDR3 contains 16 residues. The J segment lost 1 base and the V segment lost 5 bases, leaving 7 bases of the junction unmatched. The CDR3 loop reads CASSPGQRGSYNEQFF. The CDR3 DNA reads as TGTGCCAGCAGTCCGGGGCAGCGGGGGTCCTACAATGAGCAGTTCTTC.

The genes are TRBV10-3 and TRBJ2-7; 9 positions match TRBD2. V was clipped by 2 bases and J by 0 bases; unmatched bases: 14. CDR3 length equals 19 residues. CDR1 is ENHRY and CDR2 is SYGVKD in the germline V gene. This chain's CDR3 is CAISERNREAGGSSYEQYF. Written as DNA, the CDR3 is TGTGCCATCAGTGAGCGGAACAGGGAGGCGGGAGGGAGCTCCTACGAGCAGTACTTC.

V is TRBV4-2 and J is TRBJ2-1, with D possibly TRBD2 on 5 matching bases. The CDR3 contains 19 residues. The ends were cut back, 4 bases at V and 0 bases at J, with 22 bases in the middle. Germline CDR1 LGHNA, CDR2 YNFKEQ. The CDR3 nucleotides are TGTGCCAGCAGCCGAAACCTCATGGAGGCTCTGAGCTCCTACAATGAGCAGTTCTTC. Protein product: CASSRNLMEALSSYNEQFF.

V gene TRBV18 combines with J gene TRBJ1-1; 8 positions match TRBD1. The CDR3 contains 15 residues. Germline V gene lookup returns CDR1 KGHSH and CDR2 LQKENI. Trimming at V came to 4 bases and at J to 3 bases, leaving 7 bases not matched to a gene. The CDR3 nucleotides read TGTGCCAGCTCACACAGGACAGGGTCAGACACTGAAGCTTTCTTT. Encoded protein: CASSHRTGSDTEAFF. Complete variable domain (other parts from reference TRBV18 and TRBJ1-1): NAGVMQNPRHLVRRRGQEARLRCSPMKGHSHVYWYRQLPEEGLKFMVYLQKENIIDESGMPKERFSAEFPKEGPSILRIQQVVRGDSAAYFCASSHRTGSDTEAFFGQGTRLTVV.

The chain has TRBV5-1 and TRBJ1-1, with a weak D call TRBD1 (5 bases). This CDR3 region has 14 residues. CDR1 and CDR2 (germline): SGHRS, YFSETQ. The V gene lost 0 bases and the J gene lost 2 bases, with 8 bases spanning the gap. The CDR3 DNA reads TGCGCCAGCAGCTTGGCAGGGTTTAACACTGAAGCTTTCTTT. Protein sequence: CASSLAGFNTEAFF.